The clone carrying this T cell receptor (beta chain) was observed many times. This record belongs to a study of T cells in Graves' hyperthyroidism and ophthalmopathy. Researchers amplified the TCR beta CDR3 regions from RNA transcripts. HTBI primers were used for first-round RT-PCR of the TCR CDR3. From the multiplex PCR reads, TCRdb called clonotypes with MiXCR, one entry per CDR3 protein. The sample carries hundreds of thousands of distinct CDR3 sequences, around 15% recorded once. Trimming left V 6 bases short and J 6 bases short, with 20 bases between. This CDR3 is 15 amino acids long. CDR1 and CDR2 from the germline V gene are WSHSY and SAAADI.

The receptor was isolated from a woman aged 18 to 35 with Graves' hyperthyroidism. This rearrangement joins TRBV10-2 to TRBJ1-1, with a weak D call TRBD1 (5 bases). Sequences were obtained from blood. CDR3 loop: CASSDPSGGTPEAFF. The CDR3 nucleotides are TGCGCCAGCAGCGATCCTTCCGGAGGGACGCCTGAAGCTTTCTTT.